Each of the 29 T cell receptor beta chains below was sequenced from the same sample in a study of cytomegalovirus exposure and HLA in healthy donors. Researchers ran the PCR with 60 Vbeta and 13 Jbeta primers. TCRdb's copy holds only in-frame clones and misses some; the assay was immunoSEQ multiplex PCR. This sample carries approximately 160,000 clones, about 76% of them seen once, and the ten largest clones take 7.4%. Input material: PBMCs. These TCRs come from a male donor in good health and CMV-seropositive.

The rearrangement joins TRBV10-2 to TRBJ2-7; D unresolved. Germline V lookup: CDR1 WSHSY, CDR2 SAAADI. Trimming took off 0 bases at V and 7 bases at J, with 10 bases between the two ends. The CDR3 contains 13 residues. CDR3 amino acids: CASSESLWSEQYF. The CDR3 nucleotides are TGCGCCAGCAGTGAGTCCCTCTGGAGTGAGCAGTACTTC.

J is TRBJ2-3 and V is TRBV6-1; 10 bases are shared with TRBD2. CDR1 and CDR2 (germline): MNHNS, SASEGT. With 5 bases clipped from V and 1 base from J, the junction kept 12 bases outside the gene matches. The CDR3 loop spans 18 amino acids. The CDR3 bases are TGTGCCAGCAGTCAAGGGGCTCTAGCGGGGGCCCGCACAGATACGCAGTATTTT. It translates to CASSQGALAGARTDTQYF.

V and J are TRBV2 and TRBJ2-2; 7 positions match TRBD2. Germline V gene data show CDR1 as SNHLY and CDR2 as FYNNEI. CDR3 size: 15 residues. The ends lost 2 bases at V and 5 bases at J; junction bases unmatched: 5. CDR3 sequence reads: CASSEPGGGTGELFF. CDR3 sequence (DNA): TGTGCCAGCAGTGAACCGGGGGGAGGAACCGGGGAGCTGTTTTTT.

The DNA of the CDR3 is TGTGCCAGCAGCTACCGGGGATCGCTTGACCCTACCCAGTACTTC. Protein: CASSYRGSLDPTQYF. The chain joins TRBV7-9 to TRBJ2-5, with a tentative D call TRBD2 (5 bases). Germline V gives CDR1 SEHNR, CDR2 FQNEAQ (reference sequence). There are 15 residues in the CDR3. Trimming left V 4 bases short and J 8 bases short, with 20 bases between.

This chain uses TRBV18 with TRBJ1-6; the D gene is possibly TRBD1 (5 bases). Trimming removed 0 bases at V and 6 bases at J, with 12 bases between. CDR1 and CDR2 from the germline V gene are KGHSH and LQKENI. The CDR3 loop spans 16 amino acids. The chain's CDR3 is CASSPPGPGINSPLHF. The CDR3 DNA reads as TGTGCCAGCTCACCACCTGGGCCAGGGATTAATTCACCCCTCCACTTT.

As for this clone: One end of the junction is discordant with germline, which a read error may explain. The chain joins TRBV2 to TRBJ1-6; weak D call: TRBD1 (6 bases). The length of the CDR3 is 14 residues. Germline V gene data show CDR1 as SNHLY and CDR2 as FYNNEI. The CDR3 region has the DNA TGTGCCAGCAGGAGGGGGTCCTCTAATTCACCCCTCCACTTT. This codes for CASRRGSSNSPLHF.

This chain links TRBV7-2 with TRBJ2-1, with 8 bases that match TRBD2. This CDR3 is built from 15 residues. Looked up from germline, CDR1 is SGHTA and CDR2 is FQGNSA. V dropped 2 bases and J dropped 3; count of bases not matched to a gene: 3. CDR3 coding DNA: TGTGCCAGCAGCTTAACTAGCGGAATCTACAATGAGCAGTTCTTC. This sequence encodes CASSLTSGIYNEQFF.

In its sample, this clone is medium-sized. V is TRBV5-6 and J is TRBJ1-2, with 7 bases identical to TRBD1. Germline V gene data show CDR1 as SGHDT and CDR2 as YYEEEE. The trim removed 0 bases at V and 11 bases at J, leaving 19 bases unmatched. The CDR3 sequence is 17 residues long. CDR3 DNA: TGTGCCAGCAGCTTGGGGCCCCGCTCCTACAGGGGCACTAAATACACCTTC. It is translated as CASSLGPRSYRGTKYTF.

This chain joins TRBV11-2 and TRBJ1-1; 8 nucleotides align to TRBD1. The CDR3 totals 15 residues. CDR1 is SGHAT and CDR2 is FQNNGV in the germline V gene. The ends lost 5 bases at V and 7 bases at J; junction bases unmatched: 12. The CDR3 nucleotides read TGTGCCAGCAGCCCCAGAGTGGGACAGGCCCTTGAAGCTTTCTTT. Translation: CASSPRVGQALEAFF.

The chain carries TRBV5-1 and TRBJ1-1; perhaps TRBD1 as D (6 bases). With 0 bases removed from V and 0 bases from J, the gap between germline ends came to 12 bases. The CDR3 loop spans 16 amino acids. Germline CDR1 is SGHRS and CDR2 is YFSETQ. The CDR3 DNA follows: TGCGCCAGCAGCTTGGCCACAGGGACGATGAACACTGAAGCTTTCTTT. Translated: CASSLATGTMNTEAFF.

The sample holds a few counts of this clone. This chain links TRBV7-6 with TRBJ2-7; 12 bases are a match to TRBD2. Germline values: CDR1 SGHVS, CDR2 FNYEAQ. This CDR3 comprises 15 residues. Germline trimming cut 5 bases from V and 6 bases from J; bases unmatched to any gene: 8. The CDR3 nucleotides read TGTGCCAGCAGCCTCTACTCTAGCGGGGGGGCCGAGCAGTACTTC. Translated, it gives CASSLYSSGGAEQYF.

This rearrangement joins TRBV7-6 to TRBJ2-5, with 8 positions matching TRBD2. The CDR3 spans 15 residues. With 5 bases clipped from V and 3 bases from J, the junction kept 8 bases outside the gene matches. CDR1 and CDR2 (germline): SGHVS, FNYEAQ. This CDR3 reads CASSPRIGGEETQYF. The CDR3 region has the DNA TGTGCCAGCAGCCCCCGTATCGGGGGGGAAGAGACCCAGTACTTC.

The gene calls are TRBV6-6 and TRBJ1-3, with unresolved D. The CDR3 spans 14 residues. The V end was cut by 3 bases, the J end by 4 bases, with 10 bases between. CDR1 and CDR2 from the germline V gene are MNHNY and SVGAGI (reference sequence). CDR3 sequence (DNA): TGTGCCAGCAGTTATCCGGAGAAGGGAAACACCATATATTTT. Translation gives CASSYPEKGNTIYF.

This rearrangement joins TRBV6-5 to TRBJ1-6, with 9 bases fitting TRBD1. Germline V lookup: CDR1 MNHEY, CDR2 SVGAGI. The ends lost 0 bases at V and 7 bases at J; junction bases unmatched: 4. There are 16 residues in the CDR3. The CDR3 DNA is TGTGCCAGCAGTTACTCCGGACAGGGGATGAATTCACCCCTCCACTTT. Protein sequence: CASSYSGQGMNSPLHF.

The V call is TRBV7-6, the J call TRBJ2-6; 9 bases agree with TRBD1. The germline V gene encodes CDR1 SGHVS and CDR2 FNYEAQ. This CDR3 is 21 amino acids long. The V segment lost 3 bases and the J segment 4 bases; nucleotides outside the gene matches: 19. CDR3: CASSFIPRGGQGMSGANVLTF. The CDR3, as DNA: TGTGCCAGCAGCTTTATACCGAGAGGGGGACAGGGAATGTCCGGGGCCAACGTCCTGACTTTC.

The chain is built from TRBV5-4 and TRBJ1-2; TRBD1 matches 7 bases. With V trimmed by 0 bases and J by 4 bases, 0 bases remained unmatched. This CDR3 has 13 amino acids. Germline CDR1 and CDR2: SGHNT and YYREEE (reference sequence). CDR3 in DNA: TGTGCCAGCAGCTTGGACAGGGGCTATGGCTACACCTTC. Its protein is CASSLDRGYGYTF. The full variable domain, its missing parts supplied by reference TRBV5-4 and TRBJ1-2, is ETGVTQSPTHLIKTRGQQVTLRCSSQSGHNTVSWYQQALGQGPQFIFQYYREEENGRGNFPPRFSGLQFPNYSSELNVNALELDDSALYLCASSLDRGYGYTFGSGTRLTVV.

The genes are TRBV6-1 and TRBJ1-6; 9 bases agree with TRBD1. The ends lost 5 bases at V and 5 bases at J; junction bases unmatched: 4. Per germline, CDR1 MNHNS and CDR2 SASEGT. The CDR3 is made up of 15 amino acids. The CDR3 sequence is CASSRQGGDNSPLHF. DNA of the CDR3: TGTGCCAGCAGTCGACAGGGGGGAGATAATTCACCCCTCCACTTT.

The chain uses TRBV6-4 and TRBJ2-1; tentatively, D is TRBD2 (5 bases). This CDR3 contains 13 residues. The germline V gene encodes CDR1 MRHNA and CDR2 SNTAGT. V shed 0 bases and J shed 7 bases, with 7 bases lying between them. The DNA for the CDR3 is TGTGCCAGCAGTGACTCTCAGCGGAATGAGCAGTTCTTC. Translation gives CASSDSQRNEQFF.

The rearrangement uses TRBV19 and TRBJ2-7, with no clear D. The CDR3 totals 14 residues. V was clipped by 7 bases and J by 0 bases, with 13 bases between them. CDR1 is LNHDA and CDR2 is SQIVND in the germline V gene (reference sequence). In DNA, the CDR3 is TGTGCCAGTACAGACGGGTCGAGCTCCTACGAGCAGTACTTC. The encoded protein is CASTDGSSSYEQYF.

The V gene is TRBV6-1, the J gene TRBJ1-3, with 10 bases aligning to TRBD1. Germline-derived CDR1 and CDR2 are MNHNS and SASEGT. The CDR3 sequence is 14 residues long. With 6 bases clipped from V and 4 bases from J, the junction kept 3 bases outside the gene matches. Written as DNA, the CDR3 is TGTGCCAGCAGGGACAGGGGGTGGGGAAACACCATATATTTT. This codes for CASRDRGWGNTIYF.

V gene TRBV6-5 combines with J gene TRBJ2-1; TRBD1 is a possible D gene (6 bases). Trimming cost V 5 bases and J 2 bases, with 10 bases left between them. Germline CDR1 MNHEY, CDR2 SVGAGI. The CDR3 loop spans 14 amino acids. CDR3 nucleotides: TGTGCCAGCAGTCAACAGGGTGCCTACAATGAGCAGTTCTTC. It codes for CASSQQGAYNEQFF.

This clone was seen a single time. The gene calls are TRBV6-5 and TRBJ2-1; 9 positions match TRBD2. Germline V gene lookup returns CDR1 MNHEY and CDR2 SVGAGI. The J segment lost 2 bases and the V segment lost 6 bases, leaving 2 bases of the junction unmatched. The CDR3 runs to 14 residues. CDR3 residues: CASSRLAAYNEQFF. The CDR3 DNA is TGTGCCAGCAGCCGACTAGCGGCCTACAATGAGCAGTTCTTC.

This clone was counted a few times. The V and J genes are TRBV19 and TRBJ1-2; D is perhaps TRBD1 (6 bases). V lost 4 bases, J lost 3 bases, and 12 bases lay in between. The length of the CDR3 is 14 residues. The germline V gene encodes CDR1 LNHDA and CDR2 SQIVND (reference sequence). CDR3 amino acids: CASSTRTVHYGYTF. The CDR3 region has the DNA TGTGCCAGTAGTACCCGGACAGTCCACTATGGCTACACCTTC.

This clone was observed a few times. This chain's CDR3 is CASSAQGFNEKLFF. CDR3 DNA sequence: TGTGCCAGCAGTGCACAGGGCTTCAATGAAAAACTGTTTTTT. The chain is built from TRBV28 and TRBJ1-4; D perhaps matches TRBD1 (6 bases). Germline V gives CDR1 MDHEN, CDR2 SYDVKM. V lost 5 bases to trimming and J lost 5 bases, with 12 bases between them. The CDR3 has 14 amino acids.

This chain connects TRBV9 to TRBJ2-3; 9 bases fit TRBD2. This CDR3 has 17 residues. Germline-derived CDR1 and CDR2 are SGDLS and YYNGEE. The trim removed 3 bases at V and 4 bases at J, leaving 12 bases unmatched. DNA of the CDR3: TGTGCCAGCAGCGAGATGACCGGGACTAGCAGCGCAGATACGCAGTATTTT. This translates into CASSEMTGTSSADTQYF.

This CDR3 reads CASSPPGGLYAFF. The CDR3 nucleotides read TGTGCCAGCAGCCCCCCCGGCGGGTTGTACGCTTTCTTT. The chain couples TRBV6-5 to TRBJ1-1; D call uncertain. The CDR3 is 13 amino acids. Germline CDR1 reads MNHEY; CDR2 reads SVGAGI. The V and J ends lost 6 bases and 11 bases respectively, with 19 bases between them.

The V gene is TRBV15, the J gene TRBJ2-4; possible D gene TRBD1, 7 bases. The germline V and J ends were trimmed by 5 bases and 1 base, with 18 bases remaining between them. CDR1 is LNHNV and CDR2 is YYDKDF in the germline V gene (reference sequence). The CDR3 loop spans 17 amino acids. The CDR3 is CATSGGGGASAKNIQYF. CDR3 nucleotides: TGTGCCACCAGCGGAGGAGGGGGCGCGTCGGCCAAAAACATTCAGTACTTC.

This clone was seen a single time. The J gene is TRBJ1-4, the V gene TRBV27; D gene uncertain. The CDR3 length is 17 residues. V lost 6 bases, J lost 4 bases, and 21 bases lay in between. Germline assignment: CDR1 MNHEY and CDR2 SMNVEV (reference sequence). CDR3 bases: TGTGCCAGCAGACGTGGCACGGGGTGGTCCCTTAATGAAAAACTGTTTTTT. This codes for CASRRGTGWSLNEKLFF.

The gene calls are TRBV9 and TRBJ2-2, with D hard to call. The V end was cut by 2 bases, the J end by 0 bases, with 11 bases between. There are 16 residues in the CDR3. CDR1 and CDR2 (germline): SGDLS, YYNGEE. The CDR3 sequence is CASSVLSQANTGELFF. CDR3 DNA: TGTGCCAGCAGCGTTCTGAGTCAGGCGAACACCGGGGAGCTGTTTTTT.